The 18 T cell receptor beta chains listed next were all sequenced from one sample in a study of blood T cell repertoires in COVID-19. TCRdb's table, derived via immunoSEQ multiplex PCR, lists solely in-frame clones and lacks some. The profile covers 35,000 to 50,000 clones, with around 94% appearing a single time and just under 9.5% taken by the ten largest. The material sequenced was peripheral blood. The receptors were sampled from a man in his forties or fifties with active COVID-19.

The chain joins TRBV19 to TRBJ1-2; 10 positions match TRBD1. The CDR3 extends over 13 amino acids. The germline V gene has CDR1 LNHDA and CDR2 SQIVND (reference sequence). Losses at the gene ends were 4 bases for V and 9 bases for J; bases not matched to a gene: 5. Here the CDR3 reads CASSRGQGSSYTF. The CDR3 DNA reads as TGTGCCAGTAGTAGGGGACAGGGGAGCAGCTACACCTTC.

CDR3 DNA: TGTGCCAGCAGTTCCGGGACAGTTAAGGACGAGCAGTACTTC. Translating gives CASSSGTVKDEQYF. This rearrangement joins TRBV6-5 to TRBJ2-7; 7 positions match TRBD1. The J segment lost 5 bases and the V segment lost 4 bases, leaving 8 bases of the junction unmatched. This CDR3 is built from 14 residues. The V gene's germline CDR1 is MNHEY and CDR2 SVGAGI.

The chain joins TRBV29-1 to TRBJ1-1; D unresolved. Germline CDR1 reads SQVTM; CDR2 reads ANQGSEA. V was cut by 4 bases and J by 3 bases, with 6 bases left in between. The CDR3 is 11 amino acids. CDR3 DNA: TGCAGCGTTGTGGCGGACACTGAAGCTTTCTTT. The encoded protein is CSVVADTEAFF.

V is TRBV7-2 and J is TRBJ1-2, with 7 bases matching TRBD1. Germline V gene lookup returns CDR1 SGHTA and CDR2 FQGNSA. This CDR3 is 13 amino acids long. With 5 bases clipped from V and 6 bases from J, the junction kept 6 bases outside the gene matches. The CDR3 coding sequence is TGTGCCAGCAGCGTATCAGGGGGGAATGGCTACACCTTC. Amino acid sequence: CASSVSGGNGYTF.

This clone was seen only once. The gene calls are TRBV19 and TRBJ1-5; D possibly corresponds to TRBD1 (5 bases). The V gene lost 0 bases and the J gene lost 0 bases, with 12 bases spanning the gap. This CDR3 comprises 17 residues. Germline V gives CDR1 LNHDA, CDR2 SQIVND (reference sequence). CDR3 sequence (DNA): TGTGCCAGTAGTATAGATCTGCCGACAGATAGCAATCAGCCCCAGCATTTT. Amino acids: CASSIDLPTDSNQPQHF. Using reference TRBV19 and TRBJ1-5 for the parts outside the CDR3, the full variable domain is DGGITQSPKYLFRKEGQNVTLSCEQNLNHDAMYWYRQDPGQGLRLIYYSQIVNDFQKGDIAEGYSVSREKKESFPLTVTSAQKNPTAFYLCASSIDLPTDSNQPQHFGDGTRLSIL.

Here the CDR3 reads CASSPSFTGTGKTEAFF. The CDR3 nucleotides read TGTGCCAGCTCACCAAGCTTCACCGGGACAGGGAAAACTGAAGCTTTCTTT. This chain links TRBV18 with TRBJ1-1; 9 bases match TRBD1. V shed 2 bases and J 5 bases; nucleotides not matched to a gene: 12. This CDR3 is built from 17 residues. Germline values: CDR1 KGHSH, CDR2 LQKENI.

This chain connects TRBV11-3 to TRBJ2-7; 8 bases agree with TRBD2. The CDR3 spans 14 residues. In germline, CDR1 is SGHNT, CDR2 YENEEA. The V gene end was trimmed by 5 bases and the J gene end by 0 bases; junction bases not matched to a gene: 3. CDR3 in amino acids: CASSVSGNSYEQYF. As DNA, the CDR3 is TGTGCCAGCAGCGTTAGCGGGAACTCCTACGAGCAGTACTTC.

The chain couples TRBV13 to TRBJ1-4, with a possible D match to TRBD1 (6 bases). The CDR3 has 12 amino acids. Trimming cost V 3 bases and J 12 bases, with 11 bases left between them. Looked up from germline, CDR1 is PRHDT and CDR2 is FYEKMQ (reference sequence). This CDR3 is CASSFRGAELFF. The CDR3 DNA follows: TGTGCCAGCAGCTTCCGGGGGGCTGAACTGTTTTTT. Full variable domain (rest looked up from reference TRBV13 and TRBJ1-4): AAGVIQSPRHLIKEKRETATLKCYPIPRHDTVYWYQQGPGQDPQFLISFYEKMQSDKGSIPDRFSAQQFSDYHSELNMSSLELGDSALYFCASSFRGAELFFGSGTQLSVL.

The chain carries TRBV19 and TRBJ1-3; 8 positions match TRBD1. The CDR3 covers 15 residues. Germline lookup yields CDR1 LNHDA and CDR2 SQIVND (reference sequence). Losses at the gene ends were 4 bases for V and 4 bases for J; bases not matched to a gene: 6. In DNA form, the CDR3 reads TGTGCCAGTAGTAAAGGACAGGGTGAAGGAAACACCATATATTTT. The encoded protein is CASSKGQGEGNTIYF.

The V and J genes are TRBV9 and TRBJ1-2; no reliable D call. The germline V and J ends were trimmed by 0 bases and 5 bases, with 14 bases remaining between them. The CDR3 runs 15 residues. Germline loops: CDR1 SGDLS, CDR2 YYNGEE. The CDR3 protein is CASSVDLGELYGYTF. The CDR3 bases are TGTGCCAGCAGCGTAGATCTTGGGGAGCTTTATGGCTACACCTTC.

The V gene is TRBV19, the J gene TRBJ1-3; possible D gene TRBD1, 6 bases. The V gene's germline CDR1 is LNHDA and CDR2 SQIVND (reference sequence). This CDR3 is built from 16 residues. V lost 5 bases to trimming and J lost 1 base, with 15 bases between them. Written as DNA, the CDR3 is TGTGCCAGTAGTTCGACCGCAGGGGTATCTGGAAACACCATATATTTT. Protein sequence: CASSSTAGVSGNTIYF.

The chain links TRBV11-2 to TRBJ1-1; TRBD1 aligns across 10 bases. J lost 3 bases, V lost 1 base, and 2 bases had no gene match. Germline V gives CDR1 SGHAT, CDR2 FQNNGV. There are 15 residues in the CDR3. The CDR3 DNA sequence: TGTGCCAGCAGCTTAGTAGGACAGGGGGACACTGAAGCTTTCTTT. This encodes CASSLVGQGDTEAFF.

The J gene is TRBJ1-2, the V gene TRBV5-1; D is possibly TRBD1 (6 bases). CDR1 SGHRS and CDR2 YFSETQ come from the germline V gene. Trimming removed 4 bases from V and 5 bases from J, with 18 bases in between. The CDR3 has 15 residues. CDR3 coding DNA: TGCGCCAGCAGCCCGGGACATACGACGGGGTATGGCTACACCTTC. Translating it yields CASSPGHTTGYGYTF.

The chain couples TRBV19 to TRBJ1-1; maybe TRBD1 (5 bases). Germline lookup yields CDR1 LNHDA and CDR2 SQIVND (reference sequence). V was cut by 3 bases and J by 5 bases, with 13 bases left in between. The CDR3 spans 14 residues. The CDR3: CASSIQGVRTEAFF. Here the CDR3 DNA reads TGTGCCAGTAGTATTCAAGGGGTGCGGACTGAAGCTTTCTTT. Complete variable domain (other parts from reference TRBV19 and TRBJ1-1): DGGITQSPKYLFRKEGQNVTLSCEQNLNHDAMYWYRQDPGQGLRLIYYSQIVNDFQKGDIAEGYSVSREKKESFPLTVTSAQKNPTAFYLCASSIQGVRTEAFFGQGTRLTVV.

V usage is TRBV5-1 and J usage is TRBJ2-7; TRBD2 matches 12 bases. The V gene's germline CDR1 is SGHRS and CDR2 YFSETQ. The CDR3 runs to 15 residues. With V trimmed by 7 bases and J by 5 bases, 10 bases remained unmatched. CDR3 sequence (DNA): TGCGCCAGCGCAGCGGAGACTAGCGGGAGTCACGAGCAGTACTTC. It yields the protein CASAAETSGSHEQYF. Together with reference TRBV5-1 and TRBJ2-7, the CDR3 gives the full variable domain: KAGVTQTPRYLIKTRGQQVTLSCSPISGHRSVSWYQQTPGQGLQFLFEYFSETQRNKGNFPGRFSGRQFSNSRSEMNVSTLELGDSALYLCASAAETSGSHEQYFGPGTRLTVT.

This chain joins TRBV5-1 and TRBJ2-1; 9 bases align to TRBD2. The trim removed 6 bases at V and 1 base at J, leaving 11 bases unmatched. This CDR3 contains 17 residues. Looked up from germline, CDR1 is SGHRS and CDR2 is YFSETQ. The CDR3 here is CASTAAKREVSYNEQFF. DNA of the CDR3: TGCGCCAGCACCGCCGCTAAGCGGGAGGTGTCCTACAATGAGCAGTTCTTC.

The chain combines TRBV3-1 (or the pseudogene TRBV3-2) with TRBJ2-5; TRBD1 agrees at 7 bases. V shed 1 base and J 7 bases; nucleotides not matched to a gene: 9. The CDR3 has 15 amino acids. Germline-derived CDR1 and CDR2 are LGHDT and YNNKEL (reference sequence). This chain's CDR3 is CASSQGTGTALTQYF. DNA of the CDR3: TGTGCCAGCAGCCAAGGCACGGGGACAGCGTTGACCCAGTACTTC.

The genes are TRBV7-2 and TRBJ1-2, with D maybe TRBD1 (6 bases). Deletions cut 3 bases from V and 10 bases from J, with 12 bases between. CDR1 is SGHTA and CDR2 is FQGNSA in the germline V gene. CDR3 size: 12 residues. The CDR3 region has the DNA TGTGCCAGCAGCTTGGGGGCTGTGGTCTACACCTTC. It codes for CASSLGAVVYTF.